Included here is one T cell receptor beta chain sequence, with context. Its antigen is not known. Reverse transcription of all isolated RNA meant that expressed TCRB transcripts were sequenced. Profiled with immunoSEQ multiplex PCR; TCRdb holds only in-frame clones, not every one. The sample lists under 55,000 clones; under 55% were seen once. This specimen belongs to a study of beta chain features in type 1 diabetes. Study conclusions and caveats: Moderately but significantly shorter TCRB CDR3s were found in Type 1 diabetes patients in all four CD4+ subsets.

CDR1 SGHRS and CDR2 YFSETQ come from the germline V gene. V lost 2 bases, J lost 6 bases, and 15 bases lay in between. The CDR3 spans 15 residues. The chain joins TRBV5-1 to TRBJ2-1, with D perhaps TRBD1 (6 bases). The sample comprised Tregs from blood. The receptor was derived from a man under 40 with type 1 diabetes. The DNA for the CDR3 is TGCGCCAGCAGCTTACAGGGTGAGATAGGCAATGAGCAGTTCTTC. It encodes CASSLQGEIGNEQFF.